This entry concerns a single TCR beta chain. Measured with immunoSEQ multiplex PCR; TCRdb has only the in-frame clones, and not every one. The sample contains some 97,000 clones, approximately 92% of which appear only once. This record comes from a study of T cell changes during pregnancy in multiple sclerosis. The V gene end was trimmed by 6 bases and the J gene end by 8 bases; junction bases not matched to a gene: 9. The CDR3 is made up of 14 amino acids. Germline CDR1 is SGHDT and CDR2 is YYEEEE. The source of this sequence is a female donor with multiple sclerosis, enrolled in a pregnancy study. The sample in question was peripheral blood, obtained after pregnancy. The chain is built from TRBV5-6 and TRBJ1-2; TRBD1 aligns across 11 bases. This CDR3 reads CASIGRTGGRGYTF. As DNA, the CDR3 is TGTGCCAGCATCGGTCGGACAGGGGGCCGCGGCTACACCTTC.